The clone carrying this T cell receptor (beta chain) was observed many times. Its specificity is unknown. When naive CD8 T cells were sorted, they were gated as CD8+CD4-CCR7+CD45RA+. The authors built bulk TCR libraries by previously described methods with listed TCR primers. TCRdb redid the calling of the PCR reads with MiXCR, one entry per CDR3 protein. The data contain about half a million distinct CDR3 sequences, about a quarter of them seen just once; the ten biggest clones take up approximately 0.76%. This record belongs to a study of molecular identifiers for immune sequencing clone quantification. V was trimmed by 0 bases and J by 0 bases, leaving 9 bases between them. Germline CDR1 reads MGHRA; CDR2 reads YSYEKL. There are 16 residues in the CDR3. Whole-study results and caveats: Clone sizes that are highly expanded could be underestimated when identical TCR molecules share a barcode.

The sample was naive CD8+ T cells from blood, with Jurkat cell RNA spiked in. The sample's subset: FACS-sorted CD8+CD4-CCR7+CD45RA+ naive T cells. The chain carries TRBV4-1 and TRBJ1-3; a possible D gene is TRBD1 (5 bases). The receptor comes from a human donor in good health. Some libraries in this study had Jurkat cell RNA spiked in. The CDR3 loop is CASSQDVGASGNTIYF. CDR3 nucleotide sequence: TGCGCCAGCAGCCAAGATGTCGGGGCCTCTGGAAACACCATATATTTT.